This T cell receptor beta chain was recovered during a study of T cell responses to AZD1222 COVID-19 vaccine. Generated by immunoSEQ multiplex PCR, the TCRdb table keeps only in-frame clones and is missing some. The table lists about 170,000 clones, 85% to 90% of them singletons, with 6% to 8% in the top ten. The clonotype was recovered from an adult in good health. This sample comprised peripheral blood, obtained on day 0 of AZD1222 vaccination.

The CDR3 loop reads CASSISRGQKNYGYTF. CDR3 DNA: TGTGCCAGTAGTATATCCAGGGGGCAAAAGAACTATGGCTACACCTTC. The V call is TRBV19, the J call TRBJ1-2; TRBD1 matches 8 bases. Germline V CDR1 and CDR2: LNHDA, SQIVND (reference sequence). Trimming removed 2 bases from V and 2 bases from J; junction bases left unmatched: 7. The CDR3 totals 16 residues.